Below are 32 T cell receptor beta chains sequenced from a single sample in a study of tumor and adjacent non-tumor tissue in lung cancer. Three rounds of nested PCR, following a modified ARM-PCR protocol, produced the TCRbeta library. A single record per CDR3 protein comes from TCRdb applying MiXCR to the multiplex PCR reads. This repertoire shows 110,000 or so distinct CDR3 sequences, 60% to 70% found once; its top ten account for under 20%. The template was RNA from unsorted bulk tissue. Distant lung tissue was collected more than 3 cm away from the tumor edge. The sequencing input was distant non-tumor lung tissue. The receptors originated from a man aged 55 to 70 with non-small cell lung cancer.

A word on this clonotype: A read error is likely, as this CDR3 ends without the conserved phenylalanine or tryptophan. The chain joins TRBV23-1 to TRBJ2-7; D may be TRBD1 (6 bases). TRBV23-1 is known as an ORF, though its function is uncertain. The CDR3 extends over 15 amino acids. Trimming left V 3 bases short and J 4 bases short, with 16 bases between. CDR3 nucleotide sequence: TGCGCCAGCAGTCATCCGGGACAATGCGAGTACGAGCAGTACTTA. Translated, it gives CASSHPGQCEYEQYL.

On this clonotype: Since a much larger clone is just one base distant, this may be a read error. The chain has TRBV6-6 and TRBJ2-7; a possible D gene is TRBD1 (6 bases). Per germline, CDR1 MNHNY and CDR2 SVGAGI (reference sequence). The CDR3 spans 13 residues. V was trimmed by 6 bases and J by 3 bases, leaving 12 bases between them. The CDR3 loop reads CASRKGHGYEQYF. The CDR3 region has the DNA TGTGCCAGCAGGAAGGGACATGGCTACGAGCAGTACTTC.

Notes on this clonotype: No conserved phenylalanine or tryptophan ends this CDR3, so it is likely a read error. The chain joins TRBV6-2 or TRBV6-3 to TRBJ1-1; no reliable D call. V was trimmed by 9 bases and J by 6 bases, leaving 11 bases between them. This CDR3 spans 11 amino acids. Germline CDR1 reads MNHEY; CDR2 reads SVGEGT. CDR3 sequence (DNA): TGTGCCAGTAGCACTGGGGCTGAAGCTTTCATT. Amino acid sequence: CASSTGAEAFI.

Details on this clonotype: An end of the junction does not agree with germline; a read error may underlie this. The chain has TRBV11-3 and TRBJ2-2; 7 nucleotides match TRBD2. Germline V gene data show CDR1 as SGHNT and CDR2 as YENEEA. The CDR3 sequence is 17 residues long. CDR3 sequence: CVSSLVPLAVNTWELFF. CDR3 in DNA: TGTGTCAGCAGCTTAGTTCCGCTAGCGGTAAACACCTGGGAGCTGTTTTTT.

Notes on this clonotype: A read error may account for a junction end that differs from germline. This chain links TRBV29-1 with TRBJ2-7; 8 bases map to TRBD1. Germline V lookup: CDR1 SQVTM, CDR2 ANQGSEA. The CDR3 contains 14 residues. The CDR3 spells CSIEPGQGVYEQYF. The CDR3 DNA sequence: TGCAGCATTGAACCTGGACAGGGTGTCTACGAGCAGTACTTC.

This clonotype was counted a few times. This likely comes from a read error, as the CDR3 has no conserved phenylalanine or tryptophan at its end. The chain links TRBV11-3 to TRBJ2-1; D might be TRBD2 (5 bases). There are 13 residues in the CDR3. Germline-derived CDR1 and CDR2 are SGHNT and YENEEA. Trimming took 5 bases from V and 13 from J, leaving 18 bases between them. DNA for the CDR3: TGTGCCAGCAGCGCAAAGGTGGCTAGCTTCCAGTTCCTC. Residues: CASSAKVASFQFL.

This rearrangement joins TRBV29-1 to TRBJ2-7; a possible D gene is TRBD1 (6 bases). Germline lookup yields CDR1 SQVTM and CDR2 ANQGSEA. V lost 4 bases and J lost 6, with 10 bases in between. This CDR3 region has 11 residues. Here the CDR3 DNA reads TGCAGCGTTGGGACAGCTCGCGAGCAGTACTTC. Translation gives CSVGTAREQYF.

The rearrangement uses TRBV6-1 and TRBJ2-2; D is possibly TRBD2 (6 bases). Trimming pared 2 bases from V and 13 bases from J, leaving 20 bases between. CDR1 and CDR2 (germline): MNHNS, SASEGT. The CDR3 has 15 residues. CDR3 sequence (DNA): TGTGCCAGCAGTGAAATGGTCGGAGGGAACACCGGGCTGTTTTTT. It encodes CASSEMVGGNTGLFF.

A remark on this clonotype: Germline and junction disagree at one end, which may indicate a read error. Here the CDR3 DNA reads TGTGACAGCAGTTTAGACGGACTAACTGGAAACACCATATACTTT. Translating gives CDSSLDGLTGNTIYF. V and J are TRBV28 and TRBJ1-3; D remains ambiguous. CDR1 MDHEN and CDR2 SYDVKM come from the germline V gene. The length of the CDR3 is 15 residues. The variable domain in full, completed from reference TRBV28 and TRBJ1-3, reads DVKVTQSSRYLVKRTGEKVFLECVQDMDHENMFWYRQDPGLGLRLIYFSYDVKMKEKGDIPEGYSVSREKKERFSLILESASTNQTSMYLCDSSLDGLTGNTIYFGEGSWLTVV.

This clonotype appeared a single time. Sequence at one end of the junction differs from germline and may be a read error. The chain joins TRBV6-1 to TRBJ2-3, with TRBD2 as a possible D gene (6 bases). CDR1 is MNHNS, CDR2 SASEGT, per germline. The CDR3 covers 13 residues. CDR3 in amino acids: CASNIVRGDMQYF. The CDR3 coding sequence is TGTGCCAGTAATATTGTCCGCGGGGATATGCAGTATTTT.

About this clonotype: The germline gene is not matched at one end of the junction; a read error may be the cause. J is TRBJ2-6 and V is TRBV28; possibly TRBD2 for D (6 bases). Germline assignment: CDR1 MDHEN and CDR2 SYDVKM. This CDR3 is built from 20 residues. The CDR3 DNA reads TGTGCCGGCAGTTCGCCCACTCTGGGGGGAACAACCTCTGGGGCCAACGTCCTGACTTTC. Amino acid sequence: CAGSSPTLGGTTSGANVLTF.

The chain is built from TRBV19 and TRBJ1-2; D unresolved. This CDR3 region has 13 residues. Germline V gene lookup returns CDR1 LNHDA and CDR2 SQIVND (reference sequence). Trimming took 7 bases from V and 0 from J, leaving 9 bases between them. CDR3 sequence: CASKNKANYGYTF. The CDR3 DNA follows: TGTGCCAGTAAGAACAAAGCTAACTATGGCTACACCTTC.

Comments on this clonotype: In this CDR3 the conserved last residue, phenylalanine or tryptophan, is missing, so a read error is likely. The chain employs TRBV12-3 or TRBV12-4 and TRBJ2-1; 8 nucleotides align to TRBD2. The ends lost 3 bases at V and 4 bases at J; junction bases unmatched: 5. The CDR3 length is 15 residues. The CDR3: CASSLRGGGYNEQFL. CDR3 DNA sequence: TGTGCCAGCAGTTTGCGGGGCGGGGGGTACAATGAGCAGTTCTTG.

A remark on this clonotype: With a much larger clone just one base away, this may be a read error. The rearrangement links TRBV6-4 to TRBJ2-2; 8 bases fit TRBD1. V was pared by 6 bases and J by 6 bases, with 15 bases of the junction left unmatched. Germline lookup yields CDR1 MRHNA and CDR2 SNTAGT. The CDR3 is 17 amino acids. The CDR3 loop is CASSARKGQGSSGELFF. CDR3 bases: TGTGCCAGCAGCGCTCGAAAAGGACAGGGTAGCTCCGGGGAGCTGTTTTTT.

Of note for this clonotype: The conserved final phenylalanine or tryptophan is absent from the CDR3, which likely points to a read error. J is TRBJ1-1 and V is TRBV11-3, with TRBD1 as a possible D gene (5 bases). V was trimmed by 4 bases and J by 0 bases, leaving 12 bases between them. Germline loops: CDR1 SGHNT, CDR2 YENEEA. The CDR3 loop spans 15 amino acids. The CDR3 coding sequence is TGTGCCAGCAGCTCAGAAGGGACGGTGAACACTGAAGCTTTCTCT. It specifies CASSSEGTVNTEAFS.

In the case of this clonotype: Being one base from a much bigger clone, this may be a read error. The rearrangement uses TRBV5-1 and TRBJ2-3; tentatively, D is TRBD1 (7 bases). With 4 bases removed from V and 2 bases from J, the gap between germline ends came to 14 bases. Germline V gene sequence: CDR1 SGHRS, CDR2 YFSETQ. This CDR3 comprises 15 residues. DNA for the CDR3: TGCGCCAGCAGCCAACGACAGGGACTCACAGATACGCAGTATTTT. Its protein product is CASSQRQGLTDTQYF. The full variable domain, in which reference TRBV5-1 and TRBJ2-3 provide the parts outside the CDR3, is KAGVTQTPRYLIKTRGQQVTLSCSPISGHRSVSWYQQTPGQGLQFLFEYFSETQRNKGNFPGRFSGRQFSNSRSEMNVSTLELGDSALYLCASSQRQGLTDTQYFGPGTRLTVL.

The sample holds many counts of this clonotype. The chain uses TRBV5-1 and TRBJ2-2; TRBD1 might be the D (5 bases). Trimming removed 4 bases from V and 4 bases from J, with 17 bases in between. CDR1 SGHRS and CDR2 YFSETQ come from the germline V gene. This CDR3 is 16 amino acids long. The CDR3 spells CASSPRTIGSTGELFF. DNA of the CDR3: TGCGCCAGCAGCCCAAGGACAATAGGTAGCACCGGGGAGCTGTTTTTT. The variable domain in full, with the rest retrieved from reference TRBV5-1 and TRBJ2-2, is KAGVTQTPRYLIKTRGQQVTLSCSPISGHRSVSWYQQTPGQGLQFLFEYFSETQRNKGNFPGRFSGRQFSNSRSEMNVSTLELGDSALYLCASSPRTIGSTGELFFGEGSRLTVL.

As regards this clonotype: No conserved phenylalanine or tryptophan ends this CDR3, so it is likely a read error. V usage is TRBV6-1 and J usage is TRBJ2-1; D is unclear. The CDR3 is 13 amino acids. The germline CDR1 and CDR2 sequences are MNHNS and SASEGT. The CDR3 region is CASSPNTYNEQFL. The CDR3 coding sequence is TGTGCCAGCAGTCCAAACACCTATAATGAGCAGTTCTTG.

This clonotype was detected many times. The chain links TRBV28 to TRBJ1-6; tentative D call: TRBD1 (5 bases). CDR1 is MDHEN and CDR2 is SYDVKM in the germline V gene. The CDR3 loop spans 18 amino acids. Trimming removed 5 bases at V and 0 bases at J, with 17 bases between. The DNA for the CDR3 is TGTGCCAGCAGTAACCCGGGACGGAGTAGCTCCTATAATTCACCCCTCCACTTT. This codes for CASSNPGRSSSYNSPLHF.

Remarks on this clonotype: A much larger clone is a single base away; this may be a read error. This chain links TRBV30 with TRBJ2-1; 8 bases match TRBD1. The CDR3 totals 15 residues. Per germline, CDR1 GTSNPN and CDR2 SVGIG (reference sequence). Trimming took 0 bases from V and 6 from J; bases not matched to a gene: 7. CDR3: CAWSVQGVAANEQFF. CDR3 nucleotide sequence: TGTGCCTGGAGTGTACAGGGGGTGGCCGCCAATGAGCAGTTCTTC.

V and J are TRBV12-3 or TRBV12-4 and TRBJ2-3; possibly TRBD1 for D (6 bases). CDR3 length: 13 residues. V was clipped by 6 bases and J by 5 bases, with 12 bases between them. In DNA form, the CDR3 reads TGTGCCAGCAGCCCTGGGGGCATAGATACGCAGTATTTT. Its translation is CASSPGGIDTQYF.

Points on this clonotype: At one end the junction does not follow the germline gene, possibly because of a read error. V usage is TRBV5-6 and J usage is TRBJ2-6; 7 bases match TRBD1. The CDR3 sequence is 15 residues long. CDR1 is SGHDT and CDR2 is YYEEEE in the germline V gene. The CDR3 DNA follows: TGTGCCGGCAGCTTCAGGGGGTCTGGGGCCAACGTCCTGACTTTC. Its protein is CAGSFRGSGANVLTF. The variable domain in full, with the rest retrieved from reference TRBV5-6 and TRBJ2-6, is DAGVTQSPTHLIKTRGQQVTLRCSPKSGHDTVSWYQQALGQGPQFIFQYYEEEERQRGNFPDRFSGHQFPNYSSELNVNALLLGDSALYLCAGSFRGSGANVLTFGAGSRLTVL.

To note about this clonotype: A much bigger clone sits one base away, suggesting this may be a read error. The chain uses TRBV7-9 and TRBJ2-2; D unclear. Germline V gene sequence: CDR1 SEHNR, CDR2 FQNEAQ (reference sequence). This CDR3 has 14 amino acids. The CDR3 coding sequence is TGTGTCAGCAGCTTATCCGGCTCTCAGGGGGAGCTGTTTTTT. It encodes CVSSLSGSQGELFF.

This clonotype was seen only a few times. Relative to the germline gene, one junction end is altered; a read error may explain this. The chain combines TRBV11-3 with TRBJ2-5; 7 bases line up with TRBD2. Germline CDR1 is SGHNT and CDR2 is YENEEA. The CDR3 sequence is 15 residues long. The CDR3 nucleotides are TGTGCCAGTAGCTTAGATGCGGGGGACGAAGAGGCCCAGTACTTC. Translating it yields CASSLDAGDEEAQYF.

Only a few counts were recorded for this clonotype. A junction end diverges from the germline sequence, so it may reflect a read error. CDR3 sequence reads: CAIRGNCGYTF. Here the CDR3 DNA reads TGTGCTATCAGGGGGAACTGTGGCTACACCTTC. V gene TRBV10-3 combines with J gene TRBJ1-2; 7 nucleotides align to TRBD1. Per the germline V gene, CDR1 is ENHRY and CDR2 is SYGVKD. The CDR3 is 11 residues long.

A remark on this clonotype: A read error may produce the germline difference seen at one junction end. The chain links TRBV29-1 to TRBJ2-1; 11 nucleotides agree with TRBD2. This CDR3 spans 14 amino acids. Germline CDR1 reads SQVTM; CDR2 reads ANQGSEA. CDR3 in amino acids: CCAGLAGSYNEQSF. The CDR3, as DNA: TGCTGCGCTGGACTAGCGGGTTCCTACAATGAACAGTCCTTC.

Concerning this clonotype itself: The junction shows a germline mismatch at one end, possibly a read error. The CDR3 bases are TGTGCCAGCAGCTTAAGGGGTACTCAGAACAATGAGCGGTTCTTC. Translation: CASSLRGTQNNERFF. This chain connects TRBV11-1 to TRBJ2-1; a weak D match, TRBD1 (5 bases). The CDR3 consists of 15 residues. Germline V gene lookup returns CDR1 SGHAT and CDR2 FQDESV (reference sequence).

As to this clonotype: This may stem from a read error, because a much larger clone lies one nucleotide away. The chain joins TRBV20-1 to TRBJ2-1; D gene unclear. The V end lost 5 bases, the J end lost 6 bases, and 8 bases lay between the germline ends. Germline V gene sequence: CDR1 DFQATT, CDR2 SNEGSKA (reference sequence). CDR3 length: 11 amino acids. Written as DNA, the CDR3 is TGCAGTGCTTGTCACAGCAATGAGCAGTTCTTC. Translation: CSACHSNEQFF.

As concerns this clonotype: A much larger clone lies a single base off, so this may be a read error. The genes are TRBV12-3 or TRBV12-4 and TRBJ2-1; D possibly corresponds to TRBD1 (6 bases). Trimming pared 4 bases from V and 8 bases from J, leaving 18 bases between. The CDR3 is 15 residues long. CDR3 loop: CASSSSNQGIHEQFF. The CDR3 DNA follows: TGTGCCAGCAGTTCCTCAAATCAGGGGATCCATGAGCAGTTCTTC.

Regarding this clonotype: This likely comes from a read error, as the CDR3 has no conserved phenylalanine or tryptophan at its end. This chain uses TRBV6-2 or TRBV6-3 with TRBJ1-1; perhaps TRBD1 as D (6 bases). In germline, CDR1 is MNHEY, CDR2 SVGEGT. The CDR3 is made up of 15 amino acids. Trimming shortened V by 6 bases and J by 5 bases, and 19 bases separated the two germline ends. CDR3 nucleotides: TGTGCCAGCAGCTCTCGTACAGGGTCCAGGACTGAAGCTTTCATT. Translated: CASSSRTGSRTEAFI.

Only one count was recorded for this clonotype. The chain has TRBV7-9 and TRBJ2-1, with a possible D match to TRBD1 (6 bases). Deletions cut 8 bases from V and 8 bases from J, with 31 bases between. The CDR3 runs 18 residues. Looked up from germline, CDR1 is SEHNR and CDR2 is FQNEAQ (reference sequence). CDR3: CASSNMVSPGHQSDEQFF. The CDR3 DNA is TGTGCCAGCTCCAATATGGTAAGTCCGGGACACCAAAGTGATGAGCAGTTCTTC.

Regarding this clonotype: One base away lies a much larger clone, so this may be a sequencing read error. V is TRBV5-1 and J is TRBJ2-3, with D perhaps TRBD2 (6 bases). V was pared by 6 bases and J by 5 bases, with 19 bases between. The germline gives CDR1 SGHRS, CDR2 YFSETQ. The CDR3 spans 15 residues. CDR3 loop: CASTLAQGGRDTQYF. The CDR3 bases are TGCGCCAGCACCCTGGCCCAGGGAGGAAGAGATACGCAGTATTTT.